This is a list of T cell receptor beta chains from one sample in a study of cytomegalovirus exposure and HLA in healthy donors. Measured with immunoSEQ multiplex PCR; TCRdb has only the in-frame clones, and not every one. The sample includes under 200,000 clones, around three quarters of them seen just once. Sequencing used PBMCs. These receptors originate from a woman younger than 45 in good health and CMV-seronegative. Each CDR3 is given with its conserved first and last residue. Not every row has a clone size; where given, it reads once, few, many or a size class.

CDR3: CASSTGTGGNEKLFF; J: TRBJ1-4; size: NA; V: TRBV5-1
CDR3: CASSPGTVSYEQYF; J: TRBJ2-7; size: NA; V: TRBV6-5
CDR3: CASSPSGGYKETQYF; J: TRBJ2-5; size: few; V: TRBV9
CDR3: CASSFLTGGSYGANVLTF; J: TRBJ2-6; size: NA; V: TRBV5-4
CDR3: CASSLNQNTEAFF; J: TRBJ1-1; size: NA; V: TRBV5-8
CDR3: CASSLGGWRNSPLHF; J: TRBJ1-6; size: NA; V: TRBV7-2
CDR3: CASSLEAGGSYGYTF; J: TRBJ1-2; size: NA; V: TRBV11-2
CDR3: CSVVSGSRNTGELFF; J: TRBJ2-2; size: NA; V: TRBV29-1
CDR3: CASSLVVPGGYTF; J: TRBJ1-2; size: NA; V: TRBV5-6
CDR3: CSVGQRTHEQYF; J: TRBJ2-7; size: NA; V: TRBV29-1
CDR3: CSVKDRGWSTEAFF; J: TRBJ1-1; size: NA; V: TRBV29-1
CDR3: CASSQKQGAGYGYTF; J: TRBJ1-2; size: NA; V: TRBV19
CDR3: CASGFTGVGQPQHF; J: TRBJ1-5; size: NA; V: TRBV12-5
CDR3: CASSDGNQPQHF; J: TRBJ1-5; size: NA; V: TRBV6-1
CDR3: CASSIVGQGANTEAFF; J: TRBJ1-1; size: NA; V: TRBV19
CDR3: CASSLVPLLGSGELQFF; J: TRBJ2-1; size: few; V: TRBV5-1
CDR3: CSATPPGASSGYTF; J: TRBJ1-2; size: once; V: TRBV29-1
CDR3: CASSNPLGVRAEKLFF; J: TRBJ1-4; size: few; V: TRBV25-1
CDR3: CASSLGLAENTGELFF; J: TRBJ2-2; size: NA; V: TRBV5-4
CDR3: CAWNSHRGAAGYTF; J: TRBJ1-2; size: NA; V: TRBV30
CDR3: CASSIRGQTNEKLFF; J: TRBJ1-4; size: NA; V: TRBV19
CDR3: CASSTGGGKLFF; J: TRBJ1-4; size: NA; V: TRBV5-6
CDR3: CASSWRQGAGNYGYTF; J: TRBJ1-2; size: NA; V: TRBV12-1
CDR3: CASSVDVRQVSGYTF; J: TRBJ1-2; size: few; V: TRBV9
CDR3: CASSVRTGFTDTQYF; J: TRBJ2-3; size: NA; V: TRBV4-2
CDR3: CASSLGATGTYEQYF; J: TRBJ2-7; size: NA; V: TRBV5-6